The rows below give T cell receptor beta chains drawn from one sample of a study of T-cell reconstitution after alpha-beta-depleted transplantation in children. TCRdb re-derived calls from the PCR reads in MiXCR, one entry per CDR3 protein. The repertoire has more than 200,000 distinct CDR3 sequences, about 25% of them found once; the top ten carry roughly 2.6%. The material sequenced was PBMCs, taken before TCRalphabeta/CD19-depleted stem cell transplant. Every receptor here comes from a girl aged 2 to 10 with Fanconi anemia, due to receive a stem cell transplant. The CDR3 runs from the conserved cysteine through the conserved F or W. D genes are given only for firm matches. Not all rows give a size; the values are once, few, many and, for expanded clones, a class.

j_call d_call v_call clone_size cdr3_aa cdr3_nt
TRBJ1-4 - TRBV29-1 - CSVGRQAGVEKLFF TGCAGCGTTGGAAGACAGGCTGGGGTCGAAAAACTGTTTTTT
TRBJ1-1 - TRBV20-1 - CSARGFPMNTEAFF TGCAGTGCTAGAGGTTTCCCTATGAACACTGAAGCTTTCTTT
TRBJ2-2 TRBD1 TRBV28 - CASRGPGQGATGELFF TGTGCCAGCAGGGGACCGGGACAGGGGGCGACTGGGGAGCTGTTTTTT
TRBJ2-7 TRBD1 TRBV7-9 - CASSIRDRAYEQYF TGTGCCAGCAGCATCCGGGACAGGGCCTACGAGCAGTACTTC
TRBJ2-7 - TRBV20-1 many CSARDLFRAGSSYEQYF TGCAGTGCTAGAGATCTGTTCCGGGCGGGGAGCTCCTACGAGCAGTACTTC
TRBJ2-3 - TRBV7-2 - CASSLGGGGRSDTQYF TGTGCCAGCAGCTTAGGAGGTGGGGGCCGGTCAGATACGCAGTATTTT
TRBJ2-5 - TRBV7-2 - CASSLVGGEYQETQYF TGTGCCAGCAGCTTAGTCGGAGGGGAGTACCAAGAGACCCAGTACTTC
TRBJ2-3 - TRBV20-1 - CSALVPGESATDTQYF TGCAGTGCTCTAGTTCCGGGGGAGTCTGCCACAGATACGCAGTATTTT
TRBJ1-1 - TRBV20-1 many CSALFITEAFF TGCAGTGCGCTGTTTATCACTGAAGCTTTCTTT
TRBJ1-1 TRBD1 TRBV20-1 many CSAVTGGRTEAFF TGCAGTGCTGTCACAGGGGGACGCACTGAAGCTTTCTTT
TRBJ2-1 TRBD2 TRBV12-3/TRBV12-4 many CASSLTSGGWNEQFF TGTGCCAGCAGTTTGACTAGCGGGGGGTGGAATGAGCAGTTCTTC
TRBJ2-7 TRBD1 TRBV5-1 few CASTPTGGGEQYF TGCGCCAGCACGCCGACAGGGGGCGGCGAGCAGTACTTC
TRBJ2-7 - TRBV20-1 - CSAREFTSTSYEQYF TGCAGTGCTAGAGAATTTACTAGCACCTCCTACGAGCAGTACTTC
TRBJ2-1 TRBD2 TRBV11-2 many CASSLVVSGRVYVNEQFF TGTGCCAGCAGCTTAGTGGTTAGCGGGAGGGTTTACGTCAATGAGCAGTTCTTC
TRBJ2-4 - TRBV3-1 few CASSLCSYF TGTGCCAGCAGCCTCTGTAGCTACTTC
TRBJ2-1 TRBD1 TRBV6-1 many CASSERDRVNNEQFF TGTGCCAGCAGTGAAAGGGACAGGGTAAACAATGAGCAGTTCTTC
TRBJ2-3 TRBD2 TRBV10-2 - CASSEGLAGNTDTQYF TGCGCCAGCAGTGAAGGACTAGCGGGTAACACAGATACGCAGTATTTT
TRBJ2-7 TRBD1 TRBV11-1 - CASSSGTGIVVWSYEQYF TGTGCCAGCAGCTCCGGGACAGGGATAGTCGTATGGTCCTACGAGCAGTACTTC
TRBJ2-5 - TRBV7-3 many CASSLLGGPRETQYF TGTGCCAGCAGCTTATTGGGGGGGCCTAGGGAGACCCAGTACTTC
TRBJ2-1 - TRBV9 few CASSVGQDNEQFF TGTGCCAGCAGCGTAGGACAGGACAATGAGCAGTTCTTC
TRBJ2-7 - TRBV6-5 - CASSYRGDGAYEQYF TGTGCCAGCAGTTACAGGGGTGATGGGGCCTACGAGCAGTACTTC
TRBJ2-1 TRBD2 TRBV25-1 many CASSEKGPSGYNEQFF TGTGCCAGCAGTGAAAAGGGGCCTAGCGGGTACAATGAGCAGTTCTTC
TRBJ2-1 - TRBV27 many CASSLSSQQGEGYNEQFF TGTGCCAGCAGTTTATCGTCTCAACAGGGGGAGGGGTACAATGAGCAGTTCTTC
TRBJ2-3 TRBD2 TRBV18 many CASSPTRTSGYTDTQYF TGTGCCAGCTCACCTACCCGGACTAGCGGATACACAGATACGCAGTATTTT
TRBJ2-5 - TRBV18 many CASSGLATAETQYF TGTGCCAGCTCAGGGCTAGCGACGGCCGAGACCCAGTACTTC
TRBJ2-1 - TRBV5-1 - CASSLEQGGSSYNEQFF TGCGCCAGCAGCTTGGAACAGGGTGGCAGCTCCTACAATGAGCAGTTCTTC
TRBJ2-7 - TRBV15 - CATSPEDFYEQYF TGTGCCACCAGCCCGGAGGACTTTTACGAGCAGTACTTC
TRBJ2-1 TRBD2 TRBV12-3/TRBV12-4 - CASSPGLAGGGFF TGTGCCAGCAGTCCCGGACTAGCGGGAGGTGGGTTCTTC
TRBJ2-3 TRBD2 TRBV10-2 few CASSLLRGADTQYF TGCGCCAGCAGCCTGCTCCGGGGGGCAGATACGCAGTATTTT